Sequencing of this T cell receptor beta chain was carried out in a study of shared clonotypes between healthy human individuals. Study summary: The people who gave samples were a couple of women and three men aged 18 to 49. Points from the study as a whole: The authors sampled blood alone, and tissue repertoires likely differ.

Germline CDR1 reads SGHRS; CDR2 reads YFSETQ. Trimming took off 5 bases at V and 2 bases at J, with 15 bases between the two ends. The length of the CDR3 is 15 residues. At a deep level, the assay was run. Sequencing of unsorted PBMC DNA was carried out using ten immunoSEQ deep assay plates. Assay: immunoSEQ multiplex PCR; the TCRdb copy retains only in-frame clones and omits some. The table includes some 470,000 clones, 76% detected once. This clone was recorded many times. The antigen is undetermined. The sample taken for sequencing was PBMCs. The sequence was collected from a woman between 35 and 50 years old in good health. Some clones in this sample may be carry-over from other donors' samples. V and J are TRBV5-1 and TRBJ2-3; a possible D gene is TRBD2 (6 bases). The CDR3 nucleotides are TGCGCCAGCAGGGGAGGTAGCAGTCACACAGATACGCAGTATTTT. Its translation is CASRGGSSHTDTQYF.